A selection of T cell receptor beta chains follows, all from one sample in a study of OX40 agonist ivuxolimab in advanced cancers. The assay was immunoSEQ multiplex PCR, and TCRdb's table has in-frame clones only and misses some. The sample records about 37,000 clones, about 85% being singletons. The specimen comprised CD4+ or CD8+ T cells sorted from blood, sampled in a trial of the OX40 agonist ivuxolimab. These receptors were obtained from an adult with an advanced solid tumor such as melanoma, head and neck, liver or kidney cancer. CDR3s include the opening cysteine and the closing phenylalanine or tryptophan. A D gene is named only where the DNA matches it firmly. Size values are once, few and many counts, or a class for expanded clones, and some rows have none.

j_call	d_call	v_call	clone_size	cdr3_aa	cdr3_nt
TRBJ2-7	TRBD1	TRBV6-5	NA	CASSYRGQGGEQYF	TGTGCCAGCAGTTACCGGGGACAGGGTGGCGAGCAGTACTTC
TRBJ2-7	NA	TRBV5-1	NA	CASSLSTPPSYEQYF	TGCGCCAGCAGCTTGTCAACACCTCCCTCCTACGAGCAGTACTTC
TRBJ2-7	TRBD1	TRBV5-1	NA	CASSLTGAYEQYF	TGCGCCAGCAGCTTAACAGGGGCCTACGAGCAGTACTTC
TRBJ1-4	NA	TRBV6-6	NA	CASSRGPNHEKLFF	TGTGCCAGCAGTAGGGGACCGAACCATGAAAAACTGTTTTTT
TRBJ1-2	NA	TRBV10-2	NA	CASSGYIQGNYYGYTF	TGCGCCAGCAGTGGATATATCCAGGGGAATTACTATGGCTACACCTTC
TRBJ1-2	NA	TRBV5-5	NA	CASSFRGGMANYGYTF	TGTGCCAGCAGCTTCCGGGGGGGAATGGCTAACTATGGCTACACCTTC
TRBJ2-3	NA	TRBV7-2	NA	CASSLVGGDYTDTQYF	TGTGCCAGCAGCTTAGTAGGGGGGGACTACACAGATACGCAGTATTTT
TRBJ2-5	TRBD1	TRBV7-7	NA	CASSQTRTGLETQYF	TGTGCTAGCAGCCAGACCCGGACAGGGTTGGAGACCCAGTACTTC
TRBJ2-7	NA	TRBV18	NA	CASSPSGEQYF	TGTGCCAGCTCACCCTCGGGGGAGCAGTACTTC
TRBJ2-5	TRBD2	TRBV5-6	NA	CASGTSGGYQETQYF	TGTGCCAGCGGGACTAGCGGGGGGTATCAAGAGACCCAGTACTTC
TRBJ2-7	NA	TRBV2	NA	CASTGPGTASYEQYF	TGTGCCAGCACCGGTCCCGGGACTGCGTCCTACGAGCAGTACTTC
TRBJ1-4	NA	TRBV7-9	NA	CASSGLDEEKLFF	TGTGCCAGCAGCGGACTCGATGAAGAAAAACTGTTTTTT
TRBJ2-5	NA	TRBV7-3	NA	CASSPMGQKETQYF	TGTGCCAGCAGCCCTATGGGCCAAAAAGAGACCCAGTACTTC
TRBJ1-1	NA	TRBV5-8	few	CASSLGPGGQGEAFF	TGTGCCAGCAGCTTGGGTCCGGGAGGGCAAGGAGAAGCTTTCTTT
TRBJ2-2	NA	TRBV6-6	NA	CASRRGFAGELFF	TGTGCCAGTCGCAGGGGTTTTGCCGGGGAGCTGTTTTTT
TRBJ1-1	TRBD1	TRBV7-6	NA	CASSRDRMNTEAFF	TGTGCCAGCAGCCGGGACAGAATGAACACTGAAGCTTTCTTT
TRBJ2-1	NA	TRBV5-6	few	CASSRKGRDYNEQFF	TGTGCCAGCAGCCGCAAGGGAAGAGACTACAATGAGCAGTTCTTC
TRBJ1-2	NA	TRBV7-8	NA	CASSLRAGDNYGYTF	TGTGCCAGCAGCCTCAGGGCAGGGGATAACTATGGCTACACCTTC
TRBJ1-4	NA	TRBV6-5	NA	CASSYSGGGHEKLFF	TGTGCCAGCAGTTACTCGGGAGGGGGGCATGAAAAACTGTTTTTT
TRBJ1-4	NA	TRBV2	NA	CASSFPKGGTNEKLFF	TGTGCCAGCAGTTTCCCCAAGGGGGGGACTAATGAAAAACTGTTTTTT
TRBJ1-5	NA	TRBV6-5	NA	CASSGTPSINQPQHF	TGTGCCAGCTCGGGGACACCTTCCATCAATCAGCCCCAGCATTTT
TRBJ1-6	TRBD1	TRBV7-8	NA	CASSSLDRVNSPLHF	TGTGCCAGCAGCTCATTGGACAGGGTTAATTCACCCCTCCACTTT
TRBJ1-5	NA	TRBV4-1	once	CASSQWGADAGNQPQHF	TGCGCCAGCAGCCAATGGGGGGCAGACGCGGGCAATCAGCCCCAGCATTTT
TRBJ1-5	NA	TRBV18	NA	CASSPPSGSGNQPQHF	TGTGCCAGCTCACCACCTTCAGGGAGCGGCAATCAGCCCCAGCATTTT
TRBJ1-5	NA	TRBV19	NA	CASSIVGAYQPQHF	TGTGCCAGTAGTATAGTCGGAGCTTATCAGCCCCAGCATTTT
TRBJ2-7	NA	TRBV19	NA	CASSPVGGRSYEQYF	TGTGCCAGTAGTCCGGTTGGGGGGAGATCCTACGAGCAGTACTTC
TRBJ1-1	NA	TRBV19	NA	CASSINQGTTEAFF	TGTGCCAGTAGCATCAACCAGGGAACCACTGAAGCTTTCTTT
TRBJ2-1	NA	TRBV27	NA	CASSFTRLGGYNEQFF	TGTGCCAGCAGTTTTACTCGACTAGGGGGGTATAATGAGCAGTTCTTC
TRBJ1-1	NA	TRBV11-3	NA	CASSLGTEAFF	TGTGCCAGCAGCTTAGGAACTGAAGCTTTCTTT
TRBJ2-7	NA	TRBV7-9	NA	CASSPLGREYEQYF	TGTGCCAGCAGCCCGCTGGGCAGGGAGTACGAGCAGTACTTC
TRBJ2-1	TRBD2	TRBV27	few	CASSFERGGGEQFF	TGTGCCAGCAGTTTCGAACGGGGGGGAGGGGAGCAGTTCTTC
TRBJ1-1	NA	TRBV5-1	NA	CASSLDVLNTEAFF	TGCGCCAGCAGCTTGGACGTACTGAACACTGAAGCTTTCTTT
TRBJ1-1	NA	TRBV19	NA	CASSIAGLGVAEAFF	TGTGCCAGTAGTATAGCAGGCTTGGGAGTGGCTGAAGCTTTCTTT
TRBJ2-5	NA	TRBV19	NA	CASSMGQGTQYF	TGTGCCAGTAGTATGGGGCAGGGGACCCAGTACTTC
TRBJ2-5	TRBD1	TRBV2	NA	CASRDRGETQYF	TGTGCCAGCAGGGACAGGGGAGAGACCCAGTACTTC
TRBJ1-2	TRBD1	TRBV6-5	NA	CASSYRDRGHYGYTF	TGTGCCAGCAGTTACAGGGACAGGGGTCACTATGGCTACACCTTC
TRBJ1-5	NA	TRBV19	NA	CASSIATGTPQHF	TGTGCCAGTAGTATAGCAACAGGGACGCCCCAGCATTTT
TRBJ2-3	TRBD2	TRBV29-1	NA	CSLGLAPDTQYF	TGCAGCCTTGGACTAGCGCCAGATACGCAGTATTTT
TRBJ2-3	NA	TRBV5-4	NA	CASSLWRGINTDTQYF	TGTGCCAGCAGCTTGTGGAGGGGAATAAACACAGATACGCAGTATTTT
TRBJ1-3	TRBD1	TRBV5-6	once	CASRTGGLGSGNTIYF	TGTGCCAGCAGAACAGGGGGCTTGGGCTCTGGAAACACCATATATTTT
TRBJ2-3	TRBD2	TRBV9	NA	CASSVGASGVTDTQYF	TGTGCCAGCAGCGTAGGGGCTAGCGGGGTCACAGATACGCAGTATTTT
TRBJ2-2	NA	TRBV6-5	NA	CASSYSMGGELFF	TGTGCCAGCAGTTACTCTATGGGTGGGGAGCTGTTTTTT
TRBJ1-1	TRBD1	TRBV6-5	NA	CASSYYTFTGGTEAFF	TGTGCCAGCAGTTACTACACCTTTACAGGGGGCACTGAAGCTTTCTTT
TRBJ1-5	NA	TRBV2	NA	CASSEAVVGQPQHF	TGTGCCAGCAGTGAAGCGGTAGTAGGCCAGCCCCAGCATTTT
TRBJ2-7	TRBD1	TRBV11-2	once	CASSFNPTGAGNEQYF	TGTGCCAGCAGCTTCAACCCGACAGGGGCGGGTAACGAGCAGTACTTC
TRBJ2-7	TRBD1	TRBV7-3	NA	CASSSRGPYEQYF	TGTGCCAGCAGCTCGAGGGGGCCCTACGAGCAGTACTTC
TRBJ2-7	NA	TRBV5-4	once	CASSVTGGLGGRRQYF	TGTGCCAGCAGCGTTACTGGGGGACTAGGGGGCAGACGGCAGTACTTC
TRBJ1-6	TRBD1	TRBV7-9	NA	CASSQGGDIRSYNSPLHF	TGTGCCAGCAGCCAGGGGGGGGACATACGCTCCTATAATTCACCCCTCCACTTT
TRBJ2-1	TRBD1	TRBV27	NA	CASHAPGQGVDEQFF	TGTGCCAGCCACGCTCCGGGACAGGGGGTCGATGAGCAGTTCTTC
TRBJ1-3	NA	TRBV2	once	CASSEEGDGNTIYF	TGTGCCAGCAGTGAGGAGGGAGATGGAAACACCATATATTTT
TRBJ1-6	NA	TRBV6-1	once	CASSDRDGHYNSPLHF	TGTGCCAGCAGTGACAGGGACGGTCACTATAATTCACCCCTCCACTTT
TRBJ1-5	NA	TRBV19	NA	CASNTVAYSNQPQHF	TGTGCCAGTAATACAGTAGCATATAGCAATCAGCCCCAGCATTTT